The 27 T cell receptor beta chains reported below all come from one sample, sequenced in a study of blood T cells in healthy people across ages. A second PCR of roughly 7 to 11 cycles used a sample-barcoded 5' primer and a J-beta primer mix. TCRdb used MiXCR to reprocess the 5' RACE reads, holding one entry per CDR3 protein. This sample has about 1.8 million distinct CDR3 sequences, with about 49% found just once. Sequences were obtained from blood. Source of these receptors: a woman aged 40 to 49 in good health.

In DNA form, the CDR3 reads TGTGCCAGCAGCTGGGACGGCCCGGGGTCACCCCTCCACTTT. Protein: CASSWDGPGSPLHF. The chain carries TRBV7-8 and TRBJ1-6; weak D call: TRBD1 (5 bases). The CDR3 has 14 residues. Trimming cost V 4 bases and J 10 bases, with 14 bases left between them. The V gene's germline CDR1 is SGHVS and CDR2 FQNEAQ.

The chain joins TRBV20-1 to TRBJ2-5; either TRBD1 or TRBD2 may fit D (5 bases each). Germline CDR1 and CDR2: DFQATT and SNEGSKA (reference sequence). The germline V and J ends were trimmed by 6 bases and 1 base, with 12 bases remaining between them. This CDR3 has 13 amino acids. The CDR3 region is CSAPPRGQETQYF. CDR3 coding DNA: TGCAGTGCACCTCCGAGGGGCCAAGAGACCCAGTACTTC.

The rearrangement joins TRBV7-2 to TRBJ2-3, with 9 bases fitting TRBD2. Trimming took 7 bases from V and 3 from J; bases not matched to a gene: 5. This CDR3 region has 14 residues. Looked up from germline, CDR1 is SGHTA and CDR2 is FQGNSA. CDR3 in DNA: TGTGCCAGCAAACCTAGCGGGGTGACAGATACGCAGTATTTT. Protein: CASKPSGVTDTQYF.

This clonotype has more than one count but fewer than ten. The V gene is TRBV5-5, the J gene TRBJ2-7; 11 bases match TRBD1. In germline, CDR1 is SGHKS, CDR2 YYEKEE (reference sequence). Losses at the gene ends were 2 bases for V and 4 bases for J; bases not matched to a gene: 8. The CDR3 runs 16 residues. The CDR3 bases are TGTGCCAGCAGCTTACCGGGACAGGGGGTATTATACGAGCAGTACTTC. Protein: CASSLPGQGVLYEQYF.

The chain has TRBV27 and TRBJ2-3; 8 bases line up with TRBD1. This CDR3 is 17 amino acids long. The germline gives CDR1 MNHEY, CDR2 SMNVEV (reference sequence). The ends lost 4 bases at V and 6 bases at J; junction bases unmatched: 15. The CDR3 coding sequence is TGTGCCAGCAGTTCCCTAAAGACAGGGGCCCGGTCGGATACGCAGTATTTT. Its translation: CASSSLKTGARSDTQYF.

The chain combines TRBV6-5 with TRBJ1-1, with 7 positions matching TRBD1. The CDR3 has 14 residues. The V segment lost 6 bases and the J segment 1 base; nucleotides outside the gene matches: 5. Germline values: CDR1 MNHEY, CDR2 SVGAGI. The CDR3 reads CASRIQGRNTEAFF. The CDR3 DNA is TGTGCCAGCAGAATACAGGGGCGGAACACTGAAGCTTTCTTT.

This clonotype was observed a handful of times. The chain employs TRBV6-2 or TRBV6-3 and TRBJ2-7; no clear D gene. The CDR3 consists of 14 residues. V was pared by 7 bases and J by 5 bases, with 18 bases between. The germline gives CDR1 MNHEY, CDR2 SVGEGT. In DNA, the CDR3 is TGTGCCAGCACGCCCACGGCTAGTGGGGACGAGCAGTACTTC. It encodes CASTPTASGDEQYF.

This clonotype was found once. This chain joins TRBV5-1 and TRBJ2-1; 7 bases fit TRBD1. There are 12 residues in the CDR3. Trimming at V came to 4 bases and at J to 15 bases, leaving 10 bases not matched to a gene. Germline V gene lookup returns CDR1 SGHRS and CDR2 YFSETQ. CDR3 bases: TGCGCCAGCAGCGCGAACAGGGGATGGGTGTTCTTC. It translates to CASSANRGWVFF.

This clonotype showed up just a few times. This rearrangement joins TRBV20-1 to TRBJ2-1; D might be TRBD2 (5 bases). The CDR3 is 14 amino acids. The ends were cut back, 3 bases at V and 4 bases at J, with 13 bases in the middle. Per germline, CDR1 DFQATT and CDR2 SNEGSKA (reference sequence). In DNA form, the CDR3 reads TGCAGTGCTAGCTTCCCGGGAAGTTACAATGAGCAGTTCTTC. This gives the protein CSASFPGSYNEQFF.

The chain couples TRBV27 to TRBJ2-7; a possible D gene is TRBD1 (6 bases). The CDR3 length is 15 residues. V was shortened by 4 bases and J by 0 bases, with 13 bases between the two germline ends. In germline, CDR1 is MNHEY, CDR2 SMNVEV (reference sequence). The CDR3 bases are TGTGCCAGCAGTTCCCTGGGGGCCTCCTCCTACGAGCAGTACTTC. This sequence encodes CASSSLGASSYEQYF.

As regards this clonotype: One base away lies a much larger clone, so this may be a sequencing read error. The V call is TRBV12-3 or TRBV12-4, the J call TRBJ2-4; D unclear. There are 14 residues in the CDR3. Trimming removed 4 bases at V and 7 bases at J, with 14 bases between. This CDR3 reads CASSSSPVVNIQYF. The CDR3 region has the DNA TGTGCCAGCAGTTCATCACCCGTTGTGAACATTCAGTACTTC.

The chain couples TRBV2 to TRBJ2-6; 9 bases map to TRBD1. This CDR3 comprises 16 residues. J gave up 6 bases and V 3 bases, and 6 bases lay outside the gene matches. Germline-derived CDR1 and CDR2 are SNHLY and FYNNEI. CDR3 in amino acids: CASSEKQGALANVLTF. CDR3 DNA sequence: TGTGCCAGCAGTGAGAAACAGGGGGCGTTGGCCAACGTCCTGACTTTC.

The chain employs TRBV7-2 and TRBJ2-7; tentative D call: TRBD2 (7 bases). V shed 5 bases and J shed 1 base, with 15 bases lying between them. From germline, CDR1 is SGHTA and CDR2 FQGNSA. This CDR3 is built from 15 residues. CDR3 in amino acids: CASSQGGGLSYEQYF. The CDR3 nucleotides are TGTGCCAGCAGCCAGGGAGGGGGGCTATCCTACGAGCAGTACTTC.

In its sample, this clonotype was seen many times. One end of the junction is discordant with germline, which a read error may explain. The J gene is TRBJ2-3, the V gene TRBV2; D not resolved. The CDR3 totals 10 residues. The germline V gene encodes CDR1 SNHLY and CDR2 FYNNEI. CDR3 sequence reads: CASSRDTQYF. In DNA, the CDR3 is TGTGCCAGCAGCAGAGATACGCAGTATTTT.

This clonotype was counted between two and nine times. The gene calls are TRBV7-2 and TRBJ2-3; no reliable D call. The CDR3 extends over 14 amino acids. Trimming removed 1 base from V and 8 bases from J, with 13 bases in between. CDR1 and CDR2 from the germline V gene are SGHTA and FQGNSA. CDR3 region: CASSLDPSARTQYF. For the CDR3, the DNA is TGTGCCAGCAGCTTAGATCCTTCGGCCCGTACGCAGTATTTT.

This sequence joins TRBV20-1 and TRBJ2-3; 7 bases are shared with TRBD2. This CDR3 comprises 15 residues. The trim removed 6 bases at V and 1 base at J, leaving 10 bases unmatched. The V gene's germline CDR1 is DFQATT and CDR2 SNEGSKA (reference sequence). DNA for the CDR3: TGCAGTGCCGACCCGGGACTACTACGCACAGATACGCAGTATTTT. Its protein product is CSADPGLLRTDTQYF.

This chain's CDR3 is CASSLGGRARAGEAFF. Written as DNA, the CDR3 is TGTGCCAGCAGCTTAGGGGGTCGTGCCAGGGCAGGTGAAGCTTTCTTT. The rearrangement links TRBV7-2 to TRBJ1-1, with D perhaps TRBD1 (5 bases). V was pared by 1 base and J by 7 bases, with 19 bases between. Germline loops: CDR1 SGHTA, CDR2 FQGNSA. The CDR3 consists of 16 residues.

The CDR3: CASDQPAGGIRDTQYF. Written as DNA, the CDR3 is TGTGCCAGCGACCAACCAGCGGGGGGGATTAGAGATACGCAGTATTTT. The gene calls are TRBV11-2 and TRBJ2-3, with 10 bases matching TRBD2. The ends lost 8 bases at V and 5 bases at J; junction bases unmatched: 13. This CDR3 is 16 amino acids long. CDR1 is SGHAT and CDR2 is FQNNGV in the germline V gene.

The chain is built from TRBV20-1 and TRBJ2-3; 10 positions match TRBD2. This CDR3 region has 17 residues. Germline trimming cut 3 bases from V and 1 base from J; bases unmatched to any gene: 10. Germline V gene data show CDR1 as DFQATT and CDR2 as SNEGSKA (reference sequence). As DNA, the CDR3 is TGCAGTGCTAGTATGCTAGCGGGGGAGTCTGGCACAGATACGCAGTATTTT. Its translation: CSASMLAGESGTDTQYF.

The J gene is TRBJ1-2, the V gene TRBV10-3; TRBD1 matches at 10 bases. In germline, CDR1 is ENHRY, CDR2 SYGVKD. The CDR3 runs 15 residues. With V trimmed by 0 bases and J by 4 bases, 2 bases remained unmatched. The CDR3 loop is CAISESTGGRYGYTF. DNA for the CDR3: TGTGCCATCAGTGAGTCGACAGGGGGCCGCTATGGCTACACCTTC.

The chain uses TRBV10-3 and TRBJ2-5; tentative D call: TRBD1 (6 bases). Trimming pared 8 bases from V and 11 bases from J, leaving 24 bases between. The CDR3 covers 14 residues. Per the germline V gene, CDR1 is ENHRY and CDR2 is SYGVKD. DNA of the CDR3: TGTGCCATCCGCCGAAGGACAGCCCAGAGAGAGCAGTACTTC. This codes for CAIRRRTAQREQYF.

V is TRBV15 and J is TRBJ2-1; D might be TRBD2 (7 bases). CDR1 is LNHNV, CDR2 YYDKDF, per germline (reference sequence). The CDR3 extends over 16 amino acids. V dropped 0 bases and J dropped 1 base, with 10 bases sitting between them. CDR3 region: CATSRERGGSYNEQFF. Written as DNA, the CDR3 is TGTGCCACCAGCAGAGAGAGGGGGGGGTCCTACAATGAGCAGTTCTTC. The full variable domain, its missing parts supplied by reference TRBV15 and TRBJ2-1, is DAMVIQNPRYQVTQFGKPVTLSCSQTLNHNVMYWYQQKSSQAPKLLFHYYDKDFNNEADTPDNFQSRRPNTSFCFLDIRSPGLGDTAMYLCATSRERGGSYNEQFFGPGTRLTVL.

This clonotype has more than one count but fewer than ten. The V call is TRBV27, the J call TRBJ2-1; D perhaps matches TRBD1 (6 bases). This CDR3 comprises 15 residues. Germline CDR1 is MNHEY and CDR2 is SMNVEV (reference sequence). Trimming shortened V by 1 base and J by 2 bases, and 9 bases separated the two germline ends. CDR3 nucleotides: TGTGCCAGCAGTTTATTTGGGGGCCCCTACAATGAGCAGTTCTTC. Translated, it gives CASSLFGGPYNEQFF.

The chain uses TRBV29-1 and TRBJ2-1; D is tentatively TRBD1 or TRBD2 (5 bases each). There are 14 residues in the CDR3. Germline values: CDR1 SQVTM, CDR2 ANQGSEA. V lost 4 bases and J 4 bases, leaving 14 bases between the germline ends. Here the CDR3 reads CSVANGALYNEQFF. CDR3 nucleotide sequence: TGCAGCGTTGCCAACGGGGCCTTATACAATGAGCAGTTCTTC.

There are a few counts of this clonotype. This rearrangement joins TRBV6-1 to TRBJ2-1; D gene unclear. The CDR3 sequence is 15 residues long. V was shortened by 1 base and J by 4 bases, with 11 bases between the two germline ends. The germline V gene has CDR1 MNHNS and CDR2 SASEGT. The CDR3 reads CASSEGGSGYNEQFF. CDR3 bases: TGTGCCAGCAGTGAAGGAGGATCGGGTTACAATGAGCAGTTCTTC.

The chain uses TRBV25-1 and TRBJ2-3; 8 bases fit TRBD1. Germline V CDR1 and CDR2: MGHDK, SYGVNS. The CDR3 runs to 14 residues. V shed 2 bases and J 5 bases; nucleotides not matched to a gene: 3. The CDR3 protein is CASSETTGGDTQYF. As DNA, the CDR3 is TGTGCCAGCAGTGAAACTACAGGGGGAGATACGCAGTATTTT.

This rearrangement joins TRBV12-3 or TRBV12-4 to TRBJ1-2; TRBD1 matches 8 bases. J gave up 6 bases and V 10 bases, and 10 bases lay outside the gene matches. This CDR3 contains 13 residues. CDR3 sequence reads: CATRRTGWDGYTF. The DNA for the CDR3 is TGTGCCACCCGCAGGACAGGGTGGGATGGCTACACCTTC.